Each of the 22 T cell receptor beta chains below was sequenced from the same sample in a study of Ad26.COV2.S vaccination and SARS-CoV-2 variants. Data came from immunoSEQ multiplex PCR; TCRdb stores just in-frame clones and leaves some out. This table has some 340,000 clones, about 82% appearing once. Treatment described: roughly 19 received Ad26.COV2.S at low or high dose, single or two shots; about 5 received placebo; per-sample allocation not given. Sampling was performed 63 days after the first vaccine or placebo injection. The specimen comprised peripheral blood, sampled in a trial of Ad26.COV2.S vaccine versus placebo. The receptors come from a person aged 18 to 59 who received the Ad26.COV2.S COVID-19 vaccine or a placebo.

The CDR3, as DNA: TGTGCCACCAGCAGAGATCGTAATGGTTTTAATGAGCAGTTCTTC. Translating it yields CATSRDRNGFNEQFF. The chain is built from TRBV15 and TRBJ2-1; D is uncertain. V was trimmed by 0 bases and J by 7 bases, leaving 13 bases between them. The CDR3 runs to 15 residues. Germline assignment: CDR1 LNHNV and CDR2 YYDKDF (reference sequence).

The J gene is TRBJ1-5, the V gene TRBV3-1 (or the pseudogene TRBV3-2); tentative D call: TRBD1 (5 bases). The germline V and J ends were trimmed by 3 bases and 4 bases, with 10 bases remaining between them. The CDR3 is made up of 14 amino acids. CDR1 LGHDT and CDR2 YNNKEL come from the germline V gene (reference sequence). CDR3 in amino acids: CASSHGGGNQPQHF. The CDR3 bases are TGTGCCAGCAGCCACGGGGGAGGGAATCAGCCCCAGCATTTT.

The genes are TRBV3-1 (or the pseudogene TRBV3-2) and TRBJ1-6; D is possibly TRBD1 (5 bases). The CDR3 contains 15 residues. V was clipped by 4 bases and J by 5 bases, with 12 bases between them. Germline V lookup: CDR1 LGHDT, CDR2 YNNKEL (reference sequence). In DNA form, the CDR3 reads TGTGCCAGCAGCCGCCCAGGACAAAATAATTCACCCCTCCACTTT. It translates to CASSRPGQNNSPLHF.

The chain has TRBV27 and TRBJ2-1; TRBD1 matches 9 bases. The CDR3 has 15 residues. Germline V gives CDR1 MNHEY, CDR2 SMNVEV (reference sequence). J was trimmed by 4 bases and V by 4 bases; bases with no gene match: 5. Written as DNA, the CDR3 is TGTGCCAGCAGTTCTGGGACAGGGAGGTACAATGAGCAGTTCTTC. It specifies CASSSGTGRYNEQFF.

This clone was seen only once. CDR3 nucleotide sequence: TGTGCCAGCAGCAAACTCGACAACTCTGGAAACACCATATATTTT. Translating it yields CASSKLDNSGNTIYF. The chain uses TRBV6-6 and TRBJ1-3, with D hard to call. The CDR3 is 15 residues long. The V end lost 6 bases, the J end lost 0 bases, and 12 bases lay between the germline ends. Germline V lookup: CDR1 MNHNY, CDR2 SVGAGI (reference sequence).

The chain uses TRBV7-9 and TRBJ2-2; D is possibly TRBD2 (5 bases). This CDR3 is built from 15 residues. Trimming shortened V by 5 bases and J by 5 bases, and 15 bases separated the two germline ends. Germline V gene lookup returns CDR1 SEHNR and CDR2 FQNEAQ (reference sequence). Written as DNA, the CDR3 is TGTGCCAGCAGCCCCGGGGTGGTTCGTACCGGGGAGCTGTTTTTT. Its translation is CASSPGVVRTGELFF. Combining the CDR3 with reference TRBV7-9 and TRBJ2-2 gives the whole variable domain DTGVSQNPRHKITKRGQNVTFRCDPISEHNRLYWYRQTLGQGPEFLTYFQNEAQLEKSRLLSDRFSAERPKGSFSTLEIQRTEQGDSAMYLCASSPGVVRTGELFFGEGSRLTVL.

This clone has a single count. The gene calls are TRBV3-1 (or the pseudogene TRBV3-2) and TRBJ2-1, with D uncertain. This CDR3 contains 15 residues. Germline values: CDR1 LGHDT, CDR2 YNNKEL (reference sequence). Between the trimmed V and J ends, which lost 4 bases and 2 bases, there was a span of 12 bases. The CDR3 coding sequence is TGTGCCAGCAGCCTAATATCTAGGCCCTACAATGAGCAGTTCTTC. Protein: CASSLISRPYNEQFF.

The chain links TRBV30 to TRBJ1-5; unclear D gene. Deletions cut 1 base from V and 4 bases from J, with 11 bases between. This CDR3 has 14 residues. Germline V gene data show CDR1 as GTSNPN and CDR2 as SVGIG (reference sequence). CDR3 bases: TGTGCCTGGAGTGACAGCCTATTAAATCAGCCCCAGCATTTT. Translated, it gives CAWSDSLLNQPQHF.

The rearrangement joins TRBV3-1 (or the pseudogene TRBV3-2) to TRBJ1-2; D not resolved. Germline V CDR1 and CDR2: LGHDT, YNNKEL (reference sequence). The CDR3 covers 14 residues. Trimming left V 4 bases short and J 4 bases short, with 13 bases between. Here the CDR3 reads CASSLEAAPYGYTF. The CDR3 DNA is TGTGCCAGCAGCCTTGAGGCGGCTCCCTATGGCTACACCTTC.

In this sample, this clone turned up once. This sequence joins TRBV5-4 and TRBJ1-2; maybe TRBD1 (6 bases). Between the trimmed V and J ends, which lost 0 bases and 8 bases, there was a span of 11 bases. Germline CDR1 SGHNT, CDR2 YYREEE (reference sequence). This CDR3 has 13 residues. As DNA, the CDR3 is TGTGCCAGCAGCTTGGCAGGGGCGGGGGGCTACACCTTC. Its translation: CASSLAGAGGYTF.

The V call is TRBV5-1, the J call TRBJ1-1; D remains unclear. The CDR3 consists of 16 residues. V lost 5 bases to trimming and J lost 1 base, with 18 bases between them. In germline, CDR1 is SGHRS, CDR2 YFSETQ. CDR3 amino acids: CASSPSVTAKNTEAFF. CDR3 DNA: TGCGCCAGCAGTCCTTCGGTTACAGCTAAGAACACTGAAGCTTTCTTT.

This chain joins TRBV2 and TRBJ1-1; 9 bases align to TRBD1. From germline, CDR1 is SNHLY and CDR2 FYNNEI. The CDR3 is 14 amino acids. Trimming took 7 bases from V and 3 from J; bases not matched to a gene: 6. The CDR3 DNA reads TGTGCCAGCAACCGACAGGGGGTTGACACTGAAGCTTTCTTT. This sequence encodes CASNRQGVDTEAFF.

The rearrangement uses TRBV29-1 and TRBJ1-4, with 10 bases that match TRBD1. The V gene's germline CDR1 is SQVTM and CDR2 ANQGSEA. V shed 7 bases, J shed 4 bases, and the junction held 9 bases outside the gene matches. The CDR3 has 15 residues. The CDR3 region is CSAAGQGSINEKLFF. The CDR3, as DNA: TGCAGCGCTGCGGGACAGGGGTCGATTAATGAAAAACTGTTTTTT.

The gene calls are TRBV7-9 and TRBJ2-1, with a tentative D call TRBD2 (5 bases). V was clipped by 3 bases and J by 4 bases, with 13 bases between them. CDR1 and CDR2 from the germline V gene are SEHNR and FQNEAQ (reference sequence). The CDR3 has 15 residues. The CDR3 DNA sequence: TGTGCCAGCAGCTTCCGGGATTTCGGGTACAATGAGCAGTTCTTC. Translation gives CASSFRDFGYNEQFF.

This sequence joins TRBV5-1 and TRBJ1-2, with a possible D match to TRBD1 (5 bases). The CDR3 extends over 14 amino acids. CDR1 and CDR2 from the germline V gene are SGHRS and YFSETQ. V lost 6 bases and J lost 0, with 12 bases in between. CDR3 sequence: CASKWGVSNYGYTF. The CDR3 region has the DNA TGCGCCAGCAAGTGGGGGGTGTCTAACTATGGCTACACCTTC.

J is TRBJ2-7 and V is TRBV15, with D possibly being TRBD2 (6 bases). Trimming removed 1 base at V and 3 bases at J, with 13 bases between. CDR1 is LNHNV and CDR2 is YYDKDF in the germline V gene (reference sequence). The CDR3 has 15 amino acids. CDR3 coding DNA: TGTGCCACCAGCAGAGGCCCTACGGGGGTCTACGAGCAGTACTTC. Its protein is CATSRGPTGVYEQYF.

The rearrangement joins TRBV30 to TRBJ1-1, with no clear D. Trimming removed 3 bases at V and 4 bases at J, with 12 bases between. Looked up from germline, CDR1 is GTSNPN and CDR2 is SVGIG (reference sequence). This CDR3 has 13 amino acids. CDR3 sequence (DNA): TGTGCCTGGAGATTCGGCCGGGGCACTGAAGCTTTCTTT. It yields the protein CAWRFGRGTEAFF.

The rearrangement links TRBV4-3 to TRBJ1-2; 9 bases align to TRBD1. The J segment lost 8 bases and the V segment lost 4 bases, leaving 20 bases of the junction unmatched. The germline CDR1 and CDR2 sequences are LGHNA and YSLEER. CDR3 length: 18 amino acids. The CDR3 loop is CASSLSGQGMRGLGGYTF. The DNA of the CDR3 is TGCGCCAGCAGCCTATCGGGACAGGGTATGAGAGGGCTAGGAGGCTACACCTTC.

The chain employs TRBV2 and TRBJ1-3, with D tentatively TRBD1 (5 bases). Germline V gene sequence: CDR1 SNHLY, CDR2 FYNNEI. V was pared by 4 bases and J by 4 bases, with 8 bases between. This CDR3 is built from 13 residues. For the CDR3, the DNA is TGTGCCAGCAGTGCCTGGACAGGAAACACCATATATTTT. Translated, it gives CASSAWTGNTIYF.

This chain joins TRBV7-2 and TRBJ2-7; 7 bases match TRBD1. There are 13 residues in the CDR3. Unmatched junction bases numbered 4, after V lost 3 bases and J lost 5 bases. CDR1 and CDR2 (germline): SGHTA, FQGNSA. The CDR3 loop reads CASSFSTGDEQYF. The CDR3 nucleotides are TGTGCCAGCAGCTTCAGTACAGGGGACGAGCAGTACTTC.

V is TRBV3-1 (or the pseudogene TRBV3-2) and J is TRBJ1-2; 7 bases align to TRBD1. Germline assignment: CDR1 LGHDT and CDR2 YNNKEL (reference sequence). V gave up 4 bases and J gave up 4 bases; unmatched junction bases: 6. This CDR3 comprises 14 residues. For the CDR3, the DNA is TGTGCCAGCAGCCGGACAGGATCGAGCTATGGCTACACCTTC. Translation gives CASSRTGSSYGYTF.

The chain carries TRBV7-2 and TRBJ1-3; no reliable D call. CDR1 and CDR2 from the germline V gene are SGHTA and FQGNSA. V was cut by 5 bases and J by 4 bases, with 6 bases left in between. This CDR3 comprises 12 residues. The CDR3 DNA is TGTGCCAGCAGCCCTTCGGGAAACACCATATATTTT. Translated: CASSPSGNTIYF.